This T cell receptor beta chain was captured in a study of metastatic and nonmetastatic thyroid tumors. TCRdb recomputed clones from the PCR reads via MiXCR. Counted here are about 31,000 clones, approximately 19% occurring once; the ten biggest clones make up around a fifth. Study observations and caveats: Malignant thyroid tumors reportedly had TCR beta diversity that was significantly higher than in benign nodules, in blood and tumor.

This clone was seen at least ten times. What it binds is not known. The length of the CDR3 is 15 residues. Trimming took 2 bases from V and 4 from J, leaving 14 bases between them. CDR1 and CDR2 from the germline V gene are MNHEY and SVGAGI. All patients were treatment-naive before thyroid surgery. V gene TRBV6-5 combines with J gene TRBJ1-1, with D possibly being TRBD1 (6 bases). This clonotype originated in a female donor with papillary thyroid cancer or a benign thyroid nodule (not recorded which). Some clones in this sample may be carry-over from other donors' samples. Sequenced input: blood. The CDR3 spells CASSYGGLQVTEAFF. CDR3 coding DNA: TGTGCCAGCAGTTACGGGGGGCTCCAGGTCACTGAAGCTTTCTTT.